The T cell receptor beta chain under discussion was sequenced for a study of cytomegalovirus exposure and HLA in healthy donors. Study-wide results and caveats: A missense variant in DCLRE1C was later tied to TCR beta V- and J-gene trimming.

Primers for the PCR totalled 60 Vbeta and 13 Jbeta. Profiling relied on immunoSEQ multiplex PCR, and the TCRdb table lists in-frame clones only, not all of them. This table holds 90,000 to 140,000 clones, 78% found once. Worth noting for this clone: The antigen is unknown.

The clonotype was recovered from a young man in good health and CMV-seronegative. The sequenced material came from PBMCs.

CDR3 sequence (DNA): TGTGCCAGCAGCTTAATAGCGGGAGGGGCAACAGATACGCAGTATTTT. Encoded protein: CASSLIAGGATDTQYF. The chain uses TRBV13 and TRBJ2-3; TRBD2 matches 11 bases. Germline V CDR1 and CDR2: PRHDT, FYEKMQ (reference sequence). The CDR3 has 16 residues. Trimming at V came to 2 bases and at J to 3 bases, leaving 4 bases not matched to a gene.